This is a list of T cell receptor beta chains from one sample in a study of blood T cell repertoires in COVID-19. TCRdb's table, derived via immunoSEQ multiplex PCR, lists solely in-frame clones and lacks some. Among approximately 60,000 clones listed, approximately 93% were seen once. The sequenced sample was peripheral blood. The source is a man in his 70s with active COVID-19. CDR3s include the opening cysteine and the closing phenylalanine or tryptophan. D genes are given only for firm matches. Expanded clones get a size class; other rows say once, few or many, or leave the size out.

- TRBJ1-1 - TRBV6-5 CARKTGWGTEAFF TGTGCCAGAAAGACAGGTTGGGGCACTGAAGCTTTCTTT
TRBD2 TRBJ2-2 - TRBV7-9 CASSATSGGRTGELFF TGTGCCAGCAGCGCTACTAGCGGGGGGCGCACCGGGGAGCTGTTTTTT
- TRBJ2-7 - TRBV11-3 CASSPQGHEQYF TGTGCCAGCAGCCCCCAGGGCCACGAGCAGTACTTC
TRBD1 TRBJ1-1 - TRBV25-1 CASSDGQVLAEAFF TGTGCCAGCAGTGACGGACAGGTGCTTGCTGAAGCTTTCTTT
TRBD1 TRBJ1-1 - TRBV7-2 CASRGQGAVYTEAFF TGTGCCAGCAGAGGACAGGGGGCTGTGTACACTGAAGCTTTCTTT
TRBD2 TRBJ2-5 - TRBV7-2 CASSQRASGGPTQYF TGTGCCAGCAGCCAACGGGCTAGCGGGGGCCCTACCCAGTACTTC
TRBD2 TRBJ2-1 - TRBV4-3 CASSQDDGRGSFSYNEQFF TGCGCCAGCAGCCAAGATGATGGGCGGGGGTCTTTTTCCTACAATGAGCAGTTCTTC
- TRBJ2-3 - TRBV7-6 CASSLVERGGKADTQYF TGTGCCAGCAGCTTAGTGGAGAGGGGGGGGAAGGCAGATACGCAGTATTTT
- TRBJ2-3 - TRBV6-5 CASSLERVPDTQYF TGTGCCAGCAGTTTAGAGCGCGTTCCAGATACGCAGTATTTT
- TRBJ2-3 - TRBV5-1 CASSLDLDTQYF TGCGCCAGCAGCTTGGATCTCGATACGCAGTATTTT
- TRBJ1-5 - TRBV21-1 CASRTWGGPQPQHF TGTGCCAGCAGAACTTGGGGGGGGCCTCAGCCCCAGCATTTT
- TRBJ2-6 - TRBV3-1/TRBV3-2 CASSQGTASSGANVLTF TGTGCCAGCAGCCAAGGGACAGCAAGCTCTGGGGCCAACGTCCTGACTTTC
- TRBJ1-2 - TRBV12-3/TRBV12-4 CASSFTRYGYTF TGTGCCAGCAGTTTTACCAGATATGGCTACACCTTC
- TRBJ1-5 - TRBV15 CATSRARERAGKFNQPQHF TGTGCCACCAGCAGAGCCCGAGAGCGGGCAGGGAAGTTCAATCAGCCCCAGCATTTT
- TRBJ2-7 - TRBV5-1 CASSIPSYEQYF TGCGCCAGCAGCATCCCATCCTACGAGCAGTACTTC
TRBD2 TRBJ2-1 once TRBV29-1 CSVEGGSSYNEQFF TGCAGCGTTGAGGGGGGGAGCTCCTACAATGAGCAGTTCTTC
- TRBJ1-3 few TRBV5-1 CASSSPGGNTIYF TGCGCCAGCAGCTCCCCGGGGGGAAACACCATATATTTT
- TRBJ1-2 - TRBV12-3/TRBV12-4 CASSNRWGYTF TGTGCCAGCAGTAATCGGTGGGGCTACACCTTC
- TRBJ2-3 - TRBV6-5 CATRLVGDTQYF TGTGCCACGAGACTAGTCGGAGATACGCAGTATTTT
- TRBJ2-2 - TRBV5-1 CASSLVLDTTNTGELFF TGCGCCAGCAGCTTGGTGCTTGACACCACGAACACCGGGGAGCTGTTTTTT
- TRBJ1-1 - TRBV5-1 CASSRGQMNTEAFF TGCGCCAGCAGCCGCGGACAGATGAACACTGAAGCTTTCTTT
- TRBJ2-5 - TRBV6-6 CASSYPELQETQYF TGTGCCAGCAGTTACCCCGAACTCCAAGAGACCCAGTACTTC
- TRBJ2-1 - TRBV4-3 CASSQERAPYNEQFF TGCGCCAGCAGCCAAGAGAGGGCCCCTTACAATGAGCAGTTCTTC
TRBD1 TRBJ1-2 - TRBV2 CASRSGGASSGYTF TGTGCCAGCAGGTCAGGGGGCGCAAGCTCTGGCTACACCTTC
- TRBJ1-3 - TRBV4-2 CASSLPTGSSGNTIYF TGTGCCAGCAGCCTACCTACAGGGAGTTCTGGAAACACCATATATTTT
TRBD1 TRBJ1-1 - TRBV7-3 CASSLRQGGLAEAFF TGTGCCAGCAGCCTTCGACAGGGGGGGCTGGCTGAAGCTTTCTTT
TRBD2 TRBJ2-5 - TRBV7-8 CASSLASWSSGGETQYF TGTGCCAGCAGCTTAGCATCGTGGTCTAGCGGAGGCGAGACCCAGTACTTC
TRBD1 TRBJ2-3 - TRBV9 CASSPRTGATDTQYF TGTGCCAGCAGCCCCAGGACAGGGGCCACAGATACGCAGTATTTT
TRBD1 TRBJ1-5 - TRBV6-4 CASTPWGQGPIGNQPQHF TGTGCCAGCACCCCCTGGGGACAGGGGCCTATTGGCAATCAGCCCCAGCATTTT
- TRBJ1-4 - TRBV29-1 CSVEGGTEKLFF TGCAGCGTTGAGGGGGGGACAGAAAAACTGTTTTTT
- TRBJ2-2 once TRBV19 CASSIGGTNTGELFF TGTGCCAGTAGTATCGGGGGAACGAACACCGGGGAGCTGTTTTTT
TRBD1 TRBJ2-4 - TRBV5-6 CASSLDRGELAKNIQYF TGTGCCAGCAGCTTGGACAGGGGGGAACTAGCCAAAAACATTCAGTACTTC
- TRBJ1-2 - TRBV24-1 CATSDGGRPNYGYTF TGTGCCACCAGTGACGGAGGGCGCCCTAACTATGGCTACACCTTC
TRBD1 TRBJ1-1 - TRBV11-3 CASRETDRALSGAFF TGTGCCAGCAGGGAGACGGACAGGGCCCTGTCCGGAGCTTTCTTT
TRBD2 TRBJ2-1 - TRBV11-1 CASQKISGGSYNEQFF TGTGCCAGCCAAAAAATTTCGGGGGGGTCCTACAATGAGCAGTTCTTC
TRBD1 TRBJ1-5 - TRBV6-4 CASSDSKPPEDRGWEQPQHF TGTGCCAGCAGTGACTCGAAACCACCAGAGGACAGGGGATGGGAACAGCCCCAGCATTTT
- TRBJ1-6 once TRBV12-3/TRBV12-4 CASSRLGNSPLHF TGTGCCAGCAGCCGACTCGGCAATTCACCCCTCCACTTT
TRBD2 TRBJ2-2 - TRBV4-2 CASSQVGRVNTGELFF TGTGCCAGCAGCCAAGTGGGGAGGGTGAACACCGGGGAGCTGTTTTTT
TRBD2 TRBJ2-5 - TRBV2 CASSLAGTETQYF TGTGCCAGCTCTCTAGCGGGGACGGAGACCCAGTACTTC
- TRBJ1-3 - TRBV5-6 CASSLVSDAGNTIYF TGTGCCAGCAGCTTGGTGTCAGATGCTGGAAACACCATATATTTT
- TRBJ2-7 once TRBV7-9 CASSLVGRSSYEQYF TGTGCCAGCAGCTTGGTTGGTCGGAGCTCCTACGAGCAGTACTTC
TRBD2 TRBJ2-7 few TRBV3-1/TRBV3-2 CASSQLRSGATYEQYF TGTGCCAGCAGCCAACTGAGGAGCGGGGCTACCTACGAGCAGTACTTC
- TRBJ2-2 - TRBV5-1 CASSLTQGAGELFF TGCGCCAGCAGCTTAACCCAGGGCGCCGGGGAGCTGTTTTTT
- TRBJ1-2 - TRBV21-1 CASSKPYLQDRGSPRGYTF TGTGCCAGCAGCAAGCCCTACCTACAAGACAGGGGGTCCCCCCGAGGCTACACCTTC
- TRBJ2-5 - TRBV18 CASSPTRTDQETQYF TGTGCCAGCTCACCTACGCGGACAGACCAAGAGACCCAGTACTTC
- TRBJ1-2 - TRBV29-1 CSVNTGVGYTF TGCAGCGTTAATACCGGGGTTGGCTACACCTTC
TRBD1 TRBJ2-7 few TRBV6-2/TRBV6-3 CASSGQGEAYEQYF TGTGCCAGCAGCGGACAGGGGGAGGCCTACGAGCAGTACTTC